Presented here are 3 T cell receptor beta chains from one specimen sequenced in a study of blood T cell repertoires in COVID-19. Measured with immunoSEQ multiplex PCR; TCRdb has only the in-frame clones, and not every one. The data contain fewer than 500,000 clones, over 75% of them singletons. Material: PBMCs or T cells enriched from blood (not recorded which). These receptors all come from a man aged 25 to 40 who had recovered from COVID-19.

The rearrangement uses TRBV3-1 (or the pseudogene TRBV3-2) and TRBJ1-6, with TRBD1 matching 7 bases. Per the germline V gene, CDR1 is LGHDT and CDR2 is YNNKEL (reference sequence). This CDR3 comprises 14 residues. Losses at the gene ends were 3 bases for V and 5 bases for J; bases not matched to a gene: 1. CDR3 sequence (DNA): TGTGCCAGCAGCCACACAGGGGATAATTCACCCCTCCACTTT. This translates into CASSHTGDNSPLHF.

This clone was seen a single time. The gene calls are TRBV21-1 and TRBJ2-3; the table's D call TRBD2 went unverified against the DNA. TRBV21-1 is described as a pseudogene. This CDR3 contains 18 residues. CDR3 sequence: CASSALAGGPAVTDTQYF. CDR3 DNA sequence: TGTGCCAGCAGCGCCCTAGCGGGAGGGCCCGCGGTCACAGATACGCAGTATTTT.

This clone was seen a single time. The rearrangement joins TRBV30 to TRBJ2-2, with TRBD1 matching 7 bases. The J segment lost 0 bases and the V segment lost 1 base, leaving 14 bases of the junction unmatched. Germline CDR1 is GTSNPN and CDR2 is SVGIG (reference sequence). The CDR3 is 19 amino acids. The CDR3, as DNA: TGTGCCTGGAGTGGCCGTGACAGGGCGAAGTCCCCGAACACCGGGGAGCTGTTTTTT. Amino acid sequence: CAWSGRDRAKSPNTGELFF.